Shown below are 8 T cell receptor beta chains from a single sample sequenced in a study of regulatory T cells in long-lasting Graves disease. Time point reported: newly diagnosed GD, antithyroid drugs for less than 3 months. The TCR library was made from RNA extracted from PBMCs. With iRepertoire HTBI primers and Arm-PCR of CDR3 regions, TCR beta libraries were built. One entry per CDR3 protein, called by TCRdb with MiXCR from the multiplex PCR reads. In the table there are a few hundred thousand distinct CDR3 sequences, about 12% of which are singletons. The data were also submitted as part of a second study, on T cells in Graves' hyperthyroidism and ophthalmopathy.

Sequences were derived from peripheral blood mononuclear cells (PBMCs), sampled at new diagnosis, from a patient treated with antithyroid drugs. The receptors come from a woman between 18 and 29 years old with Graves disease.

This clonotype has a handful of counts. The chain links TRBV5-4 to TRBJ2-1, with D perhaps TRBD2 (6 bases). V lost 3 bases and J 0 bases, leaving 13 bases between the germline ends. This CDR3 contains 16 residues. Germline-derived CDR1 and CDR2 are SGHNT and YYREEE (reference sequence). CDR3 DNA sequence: TGTGCCAGCAGCTCCGGGACTCCAAGCTCCTACAATGAGCAGTTCTTC. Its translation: CASSSGTPSSYNEQFF.

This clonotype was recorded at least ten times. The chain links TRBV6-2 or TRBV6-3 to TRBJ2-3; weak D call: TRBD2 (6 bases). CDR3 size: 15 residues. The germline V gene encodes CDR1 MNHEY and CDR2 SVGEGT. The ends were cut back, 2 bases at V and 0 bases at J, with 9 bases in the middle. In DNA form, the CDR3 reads TGTGCCAGCAGTTACGGAGGGGCCAGCACAGATACGCAGTATTTT. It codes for CASSYGGASTDTQYF.

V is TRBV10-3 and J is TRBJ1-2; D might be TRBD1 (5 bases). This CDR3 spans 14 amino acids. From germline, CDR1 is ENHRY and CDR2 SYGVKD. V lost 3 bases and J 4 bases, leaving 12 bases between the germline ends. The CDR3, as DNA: TGTGCCATCAGTGACAGGGTTTCATTCTATGGCTACACCTTC. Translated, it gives CAISDRVSFYGYTF.

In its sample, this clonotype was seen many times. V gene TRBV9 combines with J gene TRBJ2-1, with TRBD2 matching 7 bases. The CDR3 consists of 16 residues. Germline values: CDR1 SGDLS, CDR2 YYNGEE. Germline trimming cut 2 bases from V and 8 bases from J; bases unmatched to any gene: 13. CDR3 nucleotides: TGTGCCAGCAGCGTGGAGGGCGGGGGATGGGTGCATGAGCAGTTCTTC. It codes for CASSVEGGGWVHEQFF.

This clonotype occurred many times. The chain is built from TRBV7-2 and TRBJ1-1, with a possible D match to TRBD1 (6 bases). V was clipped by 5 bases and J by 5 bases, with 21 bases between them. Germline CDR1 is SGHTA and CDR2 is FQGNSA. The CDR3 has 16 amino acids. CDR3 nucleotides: TGTGCCAGCAGCCCAGCCCCCAGGGGAGGAAAGACTGAAGCTTTCTTT. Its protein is CASSPAPRGGKTEAFF.

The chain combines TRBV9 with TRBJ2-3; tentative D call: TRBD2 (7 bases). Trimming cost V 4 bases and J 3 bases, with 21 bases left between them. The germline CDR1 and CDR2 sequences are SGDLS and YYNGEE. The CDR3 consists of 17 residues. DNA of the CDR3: TGTGCCAGCAGCTCCGATCGGGGGCGGGGGCCTACAGATACGCAGTATTTT. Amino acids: CASSSDRGRGPTDTQYF. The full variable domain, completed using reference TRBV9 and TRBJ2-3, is DSGVTQTPKHLITATGQRVTLRCSPRSGDLSVYWYQQSLDQGLQFLIQYYNGEERAKGNILERFSAQQFPDLHSELNLSSLELGDSALYFCASSSDRGRGPTDTQYFGPGTRLTVL.

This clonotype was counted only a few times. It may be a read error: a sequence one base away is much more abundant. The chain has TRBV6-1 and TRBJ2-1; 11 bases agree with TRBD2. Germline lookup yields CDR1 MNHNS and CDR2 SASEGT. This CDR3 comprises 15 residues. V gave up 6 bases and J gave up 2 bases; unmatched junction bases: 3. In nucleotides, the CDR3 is TGTGCCAGCAGGATAGCGGGGGGGACCTACAATGAGCAGTTCTTC. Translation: CASRIAGGTYNEQFF.

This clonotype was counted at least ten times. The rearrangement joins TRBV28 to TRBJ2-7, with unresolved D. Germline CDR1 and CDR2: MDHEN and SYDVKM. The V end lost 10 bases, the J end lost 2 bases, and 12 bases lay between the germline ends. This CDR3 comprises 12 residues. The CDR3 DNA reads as TGTGCCACCATCAGCACAGCCTACGAGCAGTACTTC. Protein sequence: CATISTAYEQYF.